This TCR beta chain derives from a study of radiotherapy plus CTLA-4 blockade in lung cancer. Background on the study: Disease control was seen in approximately 29% of patients, objective responses in 18%. General observations from the study: There was expansion of tumor-derived TCR clones in blood after radiotherapy plus ipilimumab. The authors reported that early blood T cell clone dynamics, with interferon-beta, best predicted response.

TCRdb's table, derived via immunoSEQ multiplex PCR, lists solely in-frame clones and lacks some. The data show 77,000 or so clones, with roughly 74% seen just once and 9.5% to 10% held by the top ten. The germline V gene encodes CDR1 GTSNPN and CDR2 SVGIG (reference sequence). This CDR3 has 15 amino acids. Trimming took 2 bases from V and 0 from J, leaving 11 bases between them. As concerns this clone: The antigen is not known.

Treatment of patients with chemo-refractory metastatic non-small-cell lung cancer consisted of focal radiation plus CTLA-4 blockade with ipilimumab. The J gene is TRBJ1-3, the V gene TRBV30; D is undetermined. Specimen: peripheral blood, collected from a patient treated with radiotherapy plus ipilimumab. This TCR was recovered from a human donor with non-small cell lung cancer whose response to radiotherapy plus ipilimumab could not be evaluated. CDR3 sequence (DNA): TGTGCCTGGAGTCCTAAACCCTTCTCTGGAAACACCATATATTTT. Translated, it gives CAWSPKPFSGNTIYF.